This T cell receptor beta chain was observed in a study of blood T cell repertoires in COVID-19 (dated by TCRdb to about 2020). Turning to the overall study: Samples covering the acute and convalescent phases of COVID-19 were provided by collaborators in the United States, Italy and Spain. The dataset comprised deeply sampled blood TCRbeta repertoires from subjects exposed to, actively infected with, or recovered from COVID-19. The material from the prospective study consisted of cDNA or gDNA derived from T cells, B-cell-depleted T cells, or PBMCs. The samples were drawn from the first 160 participants of the ongoing ImmuneRACE study and from some 1,300 subjects provided by 6 global collaborators. A de-identified subject ID, COVID-19 status, age in years and sex were almost always included in the sample metadata. A freely available public database, intended as a resource for researchers studying the immune response to SARS-CoV-2, is where the repertoires were released. Where available, HLA class I and class II types were obtained from metadata supplied by the sample provider rather than from assay-based typing.

This clone has a handful of counts. What antigen it recognizes has not been identified. Base qualities are not at hand, and no much larger clone is one base apart. Between the V and J ends, shortened by 2 bases and 3 bases respectively, the junction contains 16 bases. Its CDR3 holds 16 amino acids, cysteine through phenylalanine. Only the CDR3 part of the read is kept: 48 bases, read in frame from the first base. The germline V gene provides CDR1 MNHNS and CDR2 SASEGT. Study-level results and caveats: How much clinical and demographic metadata was included differed by source and by participant, and the metadata was provided uncurated.

In Seattle, one collaborating source enrolled patients while the infection was active and tracked those patients longitudinally over the course of disease. Each collaborating institution followed its own protocols to collect whole blood in K2EDTA tubes. Collaborator samples were shipped for TCRbeta analysis as frozen whole blood, isolated PBMCs, or DNA extracted from either sample type. TCRbeta CDR3 regions were amplified from genomic DNA using the immunoSEQ Assay, a bias-controlled multiplex PCR. Under the source paper's analysis protocol: The number of nucleated cells in each sample was estimated from the amplification of reference gene primers within the assay. To quantify the absolute abundance of each unique TCRbeta CDR3 rearrangement, sequence reads were collapsed and filtered. For each sample, productive Simpson clonality was calculated as the square root of Simpson's diversity index across productive rearrangements. TCRdb re-hosts the immuneACCESS table, in-frame sequences only. Its copies lack some clones; in the studies checked, an unresolved V gene accounts for under half of them, and the cause for the rest is not known. The V and J calls and clone size were taken over from that table, and D and trimming were inferred from the DNA. For this sample the table gives 200,000 to 250,000 clones, of which 75% to 85% were detected only once. Over 1% of the sample goes to the ten largest clones.

Sequencing input: peripheral blood. The TCR sequence derives from a young woman with COVID-19, enrolled during active disease. Here the chain combines TRBV6-1 and TRBJ1-1; no confident D gene assignment can be made. The sequenced DNA is TGTGCCAGCAGTGAACGCCGGGTGAGAGTGGACACTGAAGCTTTCTTT. It is translated as CASSERRVRVDTEAFF.